Below are 32 T cell receptor beta chains sequenced from a single sample in a study of beta chain features in type 1 diabetes. Isolated RNA was reverse transcribed in full, so expressed TCRB transcripts were sequenced. Only in-frame clones appear in the TCRdb table, and some are missing; sequencing was by immunoSEQ multiplex PCR. This table holds about 620,000 clones, about 16% found once. The sequenced sample was naive CD4+ T cells from blood. Source of these receptors: a man between 18 and 35 years old in good health.

This clone was detected a few times. The chain has TRBV18 and TRBJ2-6; no definite D call. Trimming stripped 8 bases from V and 0 bases from J, with 11 bases between. The V gene's germline CDR1 is KGHSH and CDR2 LQKENI. The CDR3 has 15 amino acids. CDR3 sequence (DNA): TGTGCCAGCCCCTCACAGCACTCTGGGGCCAACGTCCTGACTTTC. Its translation: CASPSQHSGANVLTF.

This chain joins TRBV9 and TRBJ2-7; perhaps D is TRBD1 or TRBD2 (5 bases each). V was shortened by 1 base and J by 2 bases, with 10 bases between the two germline ends. Germline lookup yields CDR1 SGDLS and CDR2 YYNGEE. The CDR3 is 14 residues long. CDR3 coding DNA: TGTGCCAGCAGCGTATCGGGGACGGCCTACGAGCAGTACTTC. This gives the protein CASSVSGTAYEQYF.

The chain employs TRBV5-1 and TRBJ1-1; a possible D gene is TRBD1 (5 bases). V lost 0 bases and J 4 bases, leaving 16 bases between the germline ends. The length of the CDR3 is 16 residues. Germline CDR1 SGHRS, CDR2 YFSETQ. The CDR3 sequence: CASSLDGGATGTEAFF. Here the CDR3 DNA reads TGCGCCAGCAGCTTGGATGGGGGAGCGACGGGCACTGAAGCTTTCTTT. The full variable domain, in which reference TRBV5-1 and TRBJ1-1 provide the parts outside the CDR3, is KAGVTQTPRYLIKTRGQQVTLSCSPISGHRSVSWYQQTPGQGLQFLFEYFSETQRNKGNFPGRFSGRQFSNSRSEMNVSTLELGDSALYLCASSLDGGATGTEAFFGQGTRLTVV.

The genes are TRBV6-1 and TRBJ2-7; TRBD2 might be the D (5 bases). This CDR3 region has 15 residues. The germline gives CDR1 MNHNS, CDR2 SASEGT. Trimming removed 3 bases at V and 5 bases at J, with 17 bases between. CDR3: CASSEARRTVDEQYF. Written as DNA, the CDR3 is TGTGCCAGCAGTGAGGCTCGGAGGACGGTCGACGAGCAGTACTTC.

The V call is TRBV6-5, the J call TRBJ2-1, with 8 bases that match TRBD1. Losses at the gene ends were 4 bases for V and 1 base for J; bases not matched to a gene: 6. The CDR3 contains 16 residues. Germline assignment: CDR1 MNHEY and CDR2 SVGAGI. CDR3 sequence (DNA): TGTGCCAGCAGTTTTTACGGGACAGGATCCTACAATGAGCAGTTCTTC. It encodes CASSFYGTGSYNEQFF.

The chain recombines TRBV18 with TRBJ2-7, with a tentative D call TRBD1 (7 bases). With 4 bases removed from V and 3 bases from J, the gap between germline ends came to 16 bases. The germline V gene encodes CDR1 KGHSH and CDR2 LQKENI. This CDR3 has 15 residues. The CDR3 loop is CASSQLMQGGYEQYF. CDR3 DNA sequence: TGTGCCAGCTCACAGTTGATGCAGGGGGGCTACGAGCAGTACTTC.

The chain uses TRBV28 and TRBJ2-7, with D tentatively TRBD1 (6 bases). The CDR3 is 14 amino acids. Germline loops: CDR1 MDHEN, CDR2 SYDVKM. Trimming took 8 bases from V and 2 from J, leaving 16 bases between them. The CDR3 sequence is CASAKGDNTYEQYF. The DNA for the CDR3 is TGTGCCAGCGCAAAAGGGGACAACACCTACGAGCAGTACTTC.

CDR3: CASSSLEGPASSYNEQFF. CDR3 nucleotides: TGTGCCAGCTCATCCCTTGAGGGCCCGGCTAGCTCCTACAATGAGCAGTTCTTC. The chain joins TRBV18 to TRBJ2-1, with a possible D match to TRBD2 (5 bases). Trimming left V 5 bases short and J 0 bases short, with 20 bases between. CDR3 length: 18 residues. Germline V gene lookup returns CDR1 KGHSH and CDR2 LQKENI.

The table lists this clone with a few counts. The gene calls are TRBV7-2 and TRBJ2-4, with D tentatively TRBD1 (5 bases). V dropped 1 base and J dropped 2 bases, with 12 bases sitting between them. This CDR3 spans 16 amino acids. The germline V gene encodes CDR1 SGHTA and CDR2 FQGNSA. DNA of the CDR3: TGTGCCAGCAGCTTAGAGGCCCAGGGAACCAAAAACATTCAGTACTTC. Translating gives CASSLEAQGTKNIQYF.

The chain is built from TRBV7-2 and TRBJ2-3, with D perhaps TRBD1 (6 bases). The CDR3 has 15 residues. The V gene's germline CDR1 is SGHTA and CDR2 FQGNSA. The germline V and J ends were trimmed by 5 bases and 1 base, with 13 bases remaining between them. Here the CDR3 reads CASSMGQAGTDTQYF. CDR3 coding DNA: TGTGCCAGCAGCATGGGACAAGCCGGCACAGATACGCAGTATTTT.

The chain couples TRBV23-1 to TRBJ1-1, with a tentative D call TRBD1 (5 bases). TRBV23-1 is an ORF for which the function is uncertain. V was shortened by 6 bases and J by 2 bases, with 28 bases between the two germline ends. The CDR3 has 19 amino acids. Here the CDR3 reads CASSPDELTDNGANTEAFF. The DNA for the CDR3 is TGCGCCAGCAGCCCCGACGAACTGACAGACAACGGGGCTAACACTGAAGCTTTCTTT.

This clone was counted a few times. In nucleotides, the CDR3 is TGTGCCAGCAGCTTAGCCTCGACAGGGAACTACGAGCAGTACTTC. Protein product: CASSLASTGNYEQYF. The chain employs TRBV7-9 and TRBJ2-7, with TRBD1 identical over 7 bases. Germline values: CDR1 SEHNR, CDR2 FQNEAQ (reference sequence). V trimming: 0 bases; J trimming: 3 bases; junction bases outside the gene matches: 5. CDR3 length: 15 residues.

This chain uses TRBV7-3 with TRBJ2-5, with TRBD1 identical over 10 bases. Trimming removed 5 bases from V and 4 bases from J; junction bases left unmatched: 4. Germline V lookup: CDR1 SGHTA, CDR2 FQGTGA. This CDR3 has 14 amino acids. CDR3 loop: CASSTTGGSETQYF. The CDR3 bases are TGTGCCAGCAGCACGACAGGGGGCTCAGAGACCCAGTACTTC.

This clone was seen only a few times. Additional DNA sequences in this sample encode the identical CDR3. This sequence joins TRBV5-1 and TRBJ2-5; the match to TRBD2 covers 11 bases. The CDR3 sequence is 16 residues long. The V gene end was trimmed by 2 bases and the J gene end by 2 bases; junction bases not matched to a gene: 5. CDR1 is SGHRS, CDR2 YFSETQ, per germline. CDR3 loop: CASSFGLAGGQETQYF. The CDR3 DNA sequence: TGCGCCAGCAGCTTTGGGCTAGCGGGAGGACAAGAGACCCAGTACTTC.

This clone was detected only a few times. J is TRBJ1-2 and V is TRBV5-6; D gene unclear. The CDR3 totals 15 residues. Deletions cut 1 base from V and 5 bases from J, with 15 bases between. Germline V gives CDR1 SGHDT, CDR2 YYEEEE. The CDR3 DNA sequence: TGTGCCAGCAGCTTGCTGGGTAAGGGTACATATGGCTACACCTTC. Its protein is CASSLLGKGTYGYTF. Using reference TRBV5-6 and TRBJ1-2 for the parts outside the CDR3, the full variable domain is DAGVTQSPTHLIKTRGQQVTLRCSPKSGHDTVSWYQQALGQGPQFIFQYYEEEERQRGNFPDRFSGHQFPNYSSELNVNALLLGDSALYLCASSLLGKGTYGYTFGSGTRLTVV.

With regard to this clone: This sample includes further DNA sequences coding for the same CDR3. The J gene is TRBJ2-2, the V gene TRBV7-3; tentative D call: TRBD2 (5 bases). V lost 5 bases, J lost 4 bases, and 8 bases lay in between. Germline CDR1 is SGHTA and CDR2 is FQGTGA. The CDR3 runs 13 residues. The CDR3: CASSPRGTGELFF. The CDR3 DNA reads as TGTGCCAGCAGCCCACGGGGCACCGGGGAGCTGTTTTTT.

This chain links TRBV11-2 with TRBJ2-3; maybe TRBD2 (6 bases). CDR3 length: 15 residues. Germline-derived CDR1 and CDR2 are SGHAT and FQNNGV. V lost 5 bases, J lost 0 bases, and 12 bases lay in between. The CDR3 sequence is CASSPRTMSTDTQYF. DNA for the CDR3: TGTGCCAGCAGCCCCCGGACTATGAGCACAGATACGCAGTATTTT.

This clone has just a few counts. This chain joins TRBV28 and TRBJ1-2; 7 nucleotides align to TRBD1. In germline, CDR1 is MDHEN, CDR2 SYDVKM. This CDR3 region has 14 residues. The J segment lost 4 bases and the V segment lost 3 bases, leaving 5 bases of the junction unmatched. CDR3 DNA: TGTGCCAGCAGTTTGGGGGGACAGTTCTATGGCTACACCTTC. This gives the protein CASSLGGQFYGYTF.

Only a few counts were recorded for this clone. The J gene is TRBJ1-5, the V gene TRBV7-2, with TRBD1 as a possible D gene (6 bases). The ends were cut back, 2 bases at V and 6 bases at J, with 11 bases in the middle. The length of the CDR3 is 14 residues. CDR1 is SGHTA and CDR2 is FQGNSA in the germline V gene. The CDR3 sequence is CASSLLQGGQPQHF. In DNA, the CDR3 is TGTGCCAGCAGCTTATTACAGGGAGGTCAGCCCCAGCATTTT.

This clone was recorded a few times. This rearrangement joins TRBV19 to TRBJ2-3; TRBD1 matches 7 bases. V shed 7 bases, J shed 6 bases, and the junction held 10 bases outside the gene matches. The germline V gene encodes CDR1 LNHDA and CDR2 SQIVND (reference sequence). The CDR3 is made up of 14 amino acids. CDR3 DNA sequence: TGTGCCAGTATTCCGCAGGGGGTTCGGGATACGCAGTATTTT. Translating gives CASIPQGVRDTQYF.

The V and J genes are TRBV19 and TRBJ2-7, with D possibly matching TRBD2 (6 bases). The CDR3 is 16 residues long. The V end lost 4 bases, the J end lost 4 bases, and 20 bases lay between the germline ends. From germline, CDR1 is LNHDA and CDR2 SQIVND (reference sequence). Written as DNA, the CDR3 is TGTGCCAGTAGTACAGGAGGAGGGTTCTTTCTTTACGAGCAGTACTTC. This gives the protein CASSTGGGFFLYEQYF.

This clone was found a few times. The gene calls are TRBV10-3 and TRBJ1-1; D unclear. Germline CDR1 is ENHRY and CDR2 is SYGVKD. The CDR3 is made up of 13 amino acids. V lost 8 bases to trimming and J lost 0 bases, with 10 bases between them. CDR3 region: CAIQVGLNTEAFF. As DNA, the CDR3 is TGTGCCATCCAGGTAGGGTTGAACACTGAAGCTTTCTTT.

V usage is TRBV28 and J usage is TRBJ2-1; D is tentatively TRBD1 or TRBD2 (5 bases each). The CDR3 consists of 13 residues. Germline CDR1 is MDHEN and CDR2 is SYDVKM. V was pared by 8 bases and J by 4 bases, with 12 bases between. The DNA for the CDR3 is TGTGCCAGCTGTAAGGGGAGTTACAATGAGCAGTTCTTC. This translates into CASCKGSYNEQFF.

V is TRBV28 and J is TRBJ1-5; D ambiguous. The germline gives CDR1 MDHEN, CDR2 SYDVKM. The CDR3 extends over 15 amino acids. The V end lost 7 bases, the J end lost 4 bases, and 17 bases lay between the germline ends. CDR3: CASTAGEGLNQPQHF. The CDR3 bases are TGTGCCAGCACCGCCGGGGAAGGACTTAATCAGCCCCAGCATTTT.

This clone was counted between two and nine times. The identical CDR3 is also encoded by other nucleotide sequences in the sample. The genes are TRBV6-6 and TRBJ1-1, with D possibly TRBD1 on 5 matching bases. The CDR3 has 13 amino acids. Trimming removed 3 bases at V and 2 bases at J, with 7 bases between. The germline CDR1 and CDR2 sequences are MNHNY and SVGAGI (reference sequence). CDR3 coding DNA: TGTGCCAGCAGTTATGGGGGTAACACTGAAGCTTTCTTT. This gives the protein CASSYGGNTEAFF.

This clone turned up a few times. V gene TRBV2 combines with J gene TRBJ2-7; D not certain. Trimming cost V 5 bases and J 4 bases, with 18 bases left between them. This CDR3 has 15 amino acids. Per the germline V gene, CDR1 is SNHLY and CDR2 is FYNNEI. CDR3: CASSLDSPSIYEQYF. CDR3 in DNA: TGTGCCAGCAGTCTTGACTCCCCGAGCATTTACGAGCAGTACTTC.

This clone was counted once. The V call is TRBV7-3, the J call TRBJ2-3, with D possibly TRBD2 on 6 matching bases. Germline CDR1 and CDR2: SGHTA and FQGTGA. V dropped 1 base and J dropped 4 bases, with 15 bases sitting between them. The CDR3 runs to 16 residues. The CDR3 DNA follows: TGTGCCAGCAGCTTAAGTTGGGACTCTGAAGCAGATACGCAGTATTTT. This codes for CASSLSWDSEADTQYF.

This sequence joins TRBV28 and TRBJ2-4; the match to TRBD1 covers 7 bases. The CDR3 spans 17 residues. The germline V gene has CDR1 MDHEN and CDR2 SYDVKM. Trimming cost V 7 bases and J 1 base; bases outside gene matches: 13. The CDR3 loop is CASNSLQGTFAKNIQYF. The CDR3 bases are TGTGCCAGCAATTCCTTACAGGGGACATTTGCCAAAAACATTCAGTACTTC.

The genes are TRBV9 and TRBJ1-3; no reliable D call. Germline V CDR1 and CDR2: SGDLS, YYNGEE. With 2 bases removed from V and 4 bases from J, the gap between germline ends came to 10 bases. The CDR3 covers 14 residues. In DNA, the CDR3 is TGTGCCAGCAGCGTTGCGGGAACCGGAAACACCATATATTTT. Its translation: CASSVAGTGNTIYF.

This clone has a handful of counts. DNA for the CDR3: TGTGCCAGCACGCCCTCGGAGACTCAGCGTTTCCATTCACCCCTCCACTTT. Translating gives CASTPSETQRFHSPLHF. The V gene is TRBV2, the J gene TRBJ1-6; D is unclear. CDR1 is SNHLY and CDR2 is FYNNEI in the germline V gene. V was pared by 7 bases and J by 8 bases, with 24 bases between. The CDR3 loop spans 17 amino acids.

This clone was counted at least ten times. CDR3 region: CASSSTGMAQYF. The CDR3, as DNA: TGTGCCAGCAGCTCGACAGGGATGGCTCAGTACTTC. V and J are TRBV7-2 and TRBJ2-4; TRBD1 agrees at 7 bases. V lost 4 bases and J lost 12; bases outside the gene matches: 6. The CDR3 has 12 residues. From germline, CDR1 is SGHTA and CDR2 FQGNSA.

The rearrangement uses TRBV7-2 and TRBJ1-2; 7 positions agree with TRBD1. V trimming: 5 bases; J trimming: 7 bases; junction bases outside the gene matches: 7. The length of the CDR3 is 13 residues. Germline CDR1 is SGHTA and CDR2 is FQGNSA. CDR3: CASSQDRPFGYTF. In DNA form, the CDR3 reads TGTGCCAGCAGCCAGGACAGGCCGTTTGGCTACACCTTC.